Below, one T cell receptor beta chain is given with its context. Its specificity is not known. Some clones are missing from TCRdb's copy, which holds only in-frame ones; the method was immunoSEQ multiplex PCR. The sample comprises hundreds of thousands of clones, about nine tenths of which are singletons, and roughly 2% rests with the top ten. This entry is derived from a study of cytomegalovirus exposure and HLA in healthy donors. Background on the study: The 100 to 150 validation repertoires and the 666 first-cohort repertoires shared a platform, a later analysis reported. Findings and caveats of the study: Three CMV-associated chains proved CMV antigen-specific in vitro. First-cohort TCR clusters tended to co-occur in the roughly 120 validation repertoires, a later analysis found.

The donors were part of the validation cohort, which consisted of over a hundred subjects and was separate from the first cohort of 666 subjects. Germline-derived CDR1 and CDR2 are MGHRA and YSYEKL. This CDR3 spans 15 amino acids. V was clipped by 0 bases and J by 2 bases, with 9 bases between them. The sequence was collected from a young woman in good health and CMV-seropositive. The sequenced material came from PBMCs. The genes are TRBV4-1 and TRBJ2-3; D is perhaps TRBD2 (5 bases). CDR3 in DNA: TGCGCCAGCAGCCAAGATCAGGACTTCACAGATACGCAGTATTTT. Protein sequence: CASSQDQDFTDTQYF.